These 10 T cell receptor beta chains were all obtained from the same sample, sequenced in a study of cytotoxic CD8 clonotypes in ibrutinib-treated CLL. TCRdb's copy holds only in-frame clones and misses some; the assay was immunoSEQ multiplex PCR. The data contain over 150,000 clones, 81% of them seen just once; the ten biggest clones take up under 2.5%. Here the sequenced sample was PBMCs, taken after 12 months of ibrutinib treatment. Every receptor here comes from a human donor with chronic lymphocytic leukemia.

J is TRBJ2-1 and V is TRBV2, with 10 positions matching TRBD1. CDR1 and CDR2 from the germline V gene are SNHLY and FYNNEI. V gave up 5 bases and J gave up 12 bases; unmatched junction bases: 7. The CDR3 sequence is 13 residues long. The chain's CDR3 is CASSTGTGVVQFF. The CDR3 region has the DNA TGTGCCAGCAGTACCGGGACAGGGGTTGTGCAGTTCTTC.

The chain has TRBV6-1 and TRBJ1-6; D is uncertain. The CDR3 contains 14 residues. Per the germline V gene, CDR1 is MNHNS and CDR2 is SASEGT. Trimming left V 6 bases short and J 7 bases short, with 13 bases between. CDR3 protein: CASRPRSANSPLHF. As DNA, the CDR3 is TGTGCCAGCAGACCTAGGTCAGCAAATTCACCCCTCCACTTT.

Concerning this clone itself: Additional DNA sequences in this sample encode the identical CDR3. The CDR3 region has the DNA TGTGCCAGCAGTGTGTTACAGGGGGGACAGCCCCAGCATTTT. Protein product: CASSVLQGGQPQHF. The V call is TRBV2, the J call TRBJ1-5; 8 positions agree with TRBD1. V dropped 4 bases and J dropped 7; count of bases not matched to a gene: 6. The CDR3 contains 14 residues. In germline, CDR1 is SNHLY, CDR2 FYNNEI.

The CDR3 bases are TGTGCCAGCAGGGATACAGGGGGCGAGCAGTACTTC. It translates to CASRDTGGEQYF. The chain has TRBV27 and TRBJ2-7, with 8 bases aligning to TRBD1. The germline gives CDR1 MNHEY, CDR2 SMNVEV (reference sequence). The CDR3 is 12 residues long. V shed 6 bases, J shed 6 bases, and the junction held 4 bases outside the gene matches.

The chain uses TRBV2 and TRBJ2-7; 13 nucleotides line up with TRBD2. This CDR3 has 13 residues. CDR1 SNHLY and CDR2 FYNNEI come from the germline V gene. V was pared by 10 bases and J by 3 bases, with 3 bases of the junction left unmatched. The CDR3 sequence: CANRLAGGYEQYF. In DNA, the CDR3 is TGTGCCAACCGACTAGCGGGGGGCTACGAGCAGTACTTC.

As for this clone: The junction departs from germline at one end; a sequencing error may be responsible. The CDR3 DNA reads TGCGCCAGCAGCCAAGATCAGTTGTCTAGCGGGAGGATTGACTTC. As protein: CASSQDQLSSGRIDF. The genes are TRBV4-1 and TRBJ2-7, with 11 bases lining up with TRBD2. CDR1 and CDR2 from the germline V gene are MGHRA and YSYEKL. The CDR3 covers 15 residues.

The chain recombines TRBV28 with TRBJ1-6; D is uncertain. Trimming removed 10 bases at V and 7 bases at J, with 14 bases between. The CDR3 is 13 amino acids. Germline CDR1 reads MDHEN; CDR2 reads SYDVKM. CDR3 amino acids: CATLKDGNSPLHF. CDR3 nucleotide sequence: TGTGCCACACTGAAAGATGGAAATTCACCCCTCCACTTT. Based on the CDR3 plus reference TRBV28 and TRBJ1-6, the full variable domain is DVKVTQSSRYLVKRTGEKVFLECVQDMDHENMFWYRQDPGLGLRLIYFSYDVKMKEKGDIPEGYSVSREKKERFSLILESASTNQTSMYLCATLKDGNSPLHFGNGTRLTVT.

This clone occurred a few times. The chain is built from TRBV18 and TRBJ2-5; a possible D gene is TRBD1 (5 bases). V dropped 1 base and J dropped 5 bases, with 20 bases sitting between them. The length of the CDR3 is 17 residues. The germline CDR1 and CDR2 sequences are KGHSH and LQKENI. The CDR3 nucleotides are TGTGCCAGCTCACCACGCGGTATTAGTGGGGCCGGGGAGACCCAGTACTTC. Its translation: CASSPRGISGAGETQYF.

This sequence joins TRBV30 and TRBJ1-5; 7 bases map to TRBD1. Unmatched junction bases numbered 11, after V lost 3 bases and J lost 6 bases. CDR1 GTSNPN and CDR2 SVGIG come from the germline V gene (reference sequence). This CDR3 spans 15 amino acids. CDR3 in DNA: TGTGCCTGGAGCGATGACAGGGTAGGGGTTCAGCCCCAGCATTTT. Protein sequence: CAWSDDRVGVQPQHF.

Concerning this clone itself: In the same sample, other DNA sequences code for this CDR3. The chain links TRBV5-8 to TRBJ2-7; D is possibly TRBD1 (6 bases). Trimming took off 2 bases at V and 6 bases at J, with 12 bases between the two ends. The germline CDR1 and CDR2 sequences are SGHTS and YDEGEE. The CDR3 sequence is 13 residues long. The CDR3 DNA reads as TGTGCCAGCAGCTTAACAGGGTCTCGCGAGCAGTACTTC. This gives the protein CASSLTGSREQYF.